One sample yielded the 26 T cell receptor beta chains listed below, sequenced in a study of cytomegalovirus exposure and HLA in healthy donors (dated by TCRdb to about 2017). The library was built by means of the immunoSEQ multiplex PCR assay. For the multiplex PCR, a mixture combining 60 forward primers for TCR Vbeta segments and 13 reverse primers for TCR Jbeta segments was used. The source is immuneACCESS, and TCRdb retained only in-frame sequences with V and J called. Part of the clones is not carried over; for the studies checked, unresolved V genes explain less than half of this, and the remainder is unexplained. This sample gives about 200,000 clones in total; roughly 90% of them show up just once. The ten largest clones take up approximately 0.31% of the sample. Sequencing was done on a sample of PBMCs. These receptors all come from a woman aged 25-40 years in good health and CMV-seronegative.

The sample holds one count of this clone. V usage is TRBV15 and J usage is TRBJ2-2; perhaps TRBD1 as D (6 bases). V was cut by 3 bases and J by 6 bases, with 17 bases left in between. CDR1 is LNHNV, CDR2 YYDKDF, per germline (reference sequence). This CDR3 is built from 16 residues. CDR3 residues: CATSSGQTSHPGELFF. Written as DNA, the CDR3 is TGTGCCACCAGCAGCGGACAGACATCACACCCCGGGGAGCTGTTTTTT.

The CDR3 nucleotides read TGTGCCAGCACCCCCGGGGAGTATGTCCCCTTGCACGATACGCAGTATTTT. This gives the protein CASTPGEYVPLHDTQYF. This sequence joins TRBV2 and TRBJ2-3, with D maybe TRBD2 (5 bases). CDR3 size: 17 residues. The V end was cut by 7 bases, the J end by 6 bases, with 26 bases between. Germline CDR1 is SNHLY and CDR2 is FYNNEI.

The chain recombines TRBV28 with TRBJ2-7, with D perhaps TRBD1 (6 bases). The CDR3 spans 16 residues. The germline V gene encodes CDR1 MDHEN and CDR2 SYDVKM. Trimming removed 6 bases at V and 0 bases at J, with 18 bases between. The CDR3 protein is CASRPQGTPSSYEQYF. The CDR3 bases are TGTGCCAGCAGGCCACAGGGTACCCCCAGCTCCTACGAGCAGTACTTC.

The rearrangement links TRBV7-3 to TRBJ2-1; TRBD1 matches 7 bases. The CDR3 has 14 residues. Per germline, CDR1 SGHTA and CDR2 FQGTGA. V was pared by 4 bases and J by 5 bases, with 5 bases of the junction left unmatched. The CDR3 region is CASSSPGQNNEQFF. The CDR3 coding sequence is TGTGCCAGCAGCTCACCGGGACAGAACAATGAGCAGTTCTTC.

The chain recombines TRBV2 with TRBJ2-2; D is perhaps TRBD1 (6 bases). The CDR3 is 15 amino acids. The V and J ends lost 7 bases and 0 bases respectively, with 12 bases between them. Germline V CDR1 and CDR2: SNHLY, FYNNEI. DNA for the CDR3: TGTGCCAGCACATGGGGACACACGAACACCGGGGAGCTGTTTTTT. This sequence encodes CASTWGHTNTGELFF.

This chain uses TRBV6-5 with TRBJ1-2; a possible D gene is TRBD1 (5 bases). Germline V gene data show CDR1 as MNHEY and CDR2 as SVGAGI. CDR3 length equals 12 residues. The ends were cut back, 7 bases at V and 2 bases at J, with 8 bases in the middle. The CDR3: CASKTGNYGYTF. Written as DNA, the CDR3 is TGTGCCAGCAAAACAGGCAACTATGGCTACACCTTC.

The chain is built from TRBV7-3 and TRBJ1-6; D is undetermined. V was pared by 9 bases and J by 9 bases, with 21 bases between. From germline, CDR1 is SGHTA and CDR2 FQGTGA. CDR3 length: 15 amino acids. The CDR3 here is CARAGLRGWTSPLHF. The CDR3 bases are TGTGCCAGGGCCGGACTGCGCGGATGGACTTCACCCCTCCACTTT.

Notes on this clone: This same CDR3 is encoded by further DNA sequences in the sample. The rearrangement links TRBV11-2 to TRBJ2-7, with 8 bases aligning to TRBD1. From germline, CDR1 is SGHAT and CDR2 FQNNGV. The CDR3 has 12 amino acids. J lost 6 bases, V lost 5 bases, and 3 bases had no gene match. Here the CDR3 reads CASSLDRGEQYF. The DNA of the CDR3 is TGTGCCAGCAGCCTTGACAGGGGCGAGCAGTACTTC. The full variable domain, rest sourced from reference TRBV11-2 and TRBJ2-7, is EAGVAQSPRYKIIEKRQSVAFWCNPISGHATLYWYQQILGQGPKLLIQFQNNGVVDDSQLPKDRFSAERLKGVDSTLKIQPAKLEDSAVYLCASSLDRGEQYFGPGTRLTVT.

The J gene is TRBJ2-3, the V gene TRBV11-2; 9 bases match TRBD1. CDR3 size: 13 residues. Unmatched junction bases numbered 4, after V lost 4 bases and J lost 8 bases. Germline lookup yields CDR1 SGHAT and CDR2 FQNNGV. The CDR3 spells CASSSQGAGTQYF. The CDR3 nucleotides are TGTGCCAGCAGCTCACAGGGGGCCGGTACGCAGTATTTT.

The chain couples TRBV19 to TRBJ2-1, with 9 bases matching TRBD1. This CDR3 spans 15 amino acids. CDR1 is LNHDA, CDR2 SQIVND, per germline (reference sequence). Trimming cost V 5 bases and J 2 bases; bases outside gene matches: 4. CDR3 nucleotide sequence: TGTGCCAGTAGTTTAGGGGACAGGGCCTACAATGAGCAGTTCTTC. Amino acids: CASSLGDRAYNEQFF.

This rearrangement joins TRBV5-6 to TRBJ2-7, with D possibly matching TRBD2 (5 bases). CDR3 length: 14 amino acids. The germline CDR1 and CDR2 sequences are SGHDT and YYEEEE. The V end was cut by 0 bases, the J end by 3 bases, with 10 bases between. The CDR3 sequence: CASSLGPGNYEQYF. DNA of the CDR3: TGTGCCAGCAGCTTGGGTCCGGGGAACTACGAGCAGTACTTC.

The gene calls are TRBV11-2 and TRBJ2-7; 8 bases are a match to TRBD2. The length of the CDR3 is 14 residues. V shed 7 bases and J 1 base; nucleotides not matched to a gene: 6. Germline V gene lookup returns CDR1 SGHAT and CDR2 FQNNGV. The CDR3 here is CASIPGLGSYEQYF. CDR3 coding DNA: TGTGCCAGCATCCCGGGACTAGGATCCTACGAGCAGTACTTC.

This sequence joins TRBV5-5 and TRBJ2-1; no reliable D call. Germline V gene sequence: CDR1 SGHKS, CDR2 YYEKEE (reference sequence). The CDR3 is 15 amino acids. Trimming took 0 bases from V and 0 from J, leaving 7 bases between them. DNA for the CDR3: TGTGCCAGCAGCTTGGGGCGGTCCTCCTACAATGAGCAGTTCTTC. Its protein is CASSLGRSSYNEQFF.

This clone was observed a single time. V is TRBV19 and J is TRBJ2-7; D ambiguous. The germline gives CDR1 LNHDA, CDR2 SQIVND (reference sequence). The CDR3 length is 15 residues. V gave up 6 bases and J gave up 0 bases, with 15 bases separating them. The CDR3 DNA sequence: TGTGCCAGTAGCCAGACTGCGTTAAGCTCCTACGAGCAGTACTTC. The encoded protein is CASSQTALSSYEQYF. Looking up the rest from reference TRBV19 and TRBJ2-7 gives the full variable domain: DGGITQSPKYLFRKEGQNVTLSCEQNLNHDAMYWYRQDPGQGLRLIYYSQIVNDFQKGDIAEGYSVSREKKESFPLTVTSAQKNPTAFYLCASSQTALSSYEQYFGPGTRLTVT.

CDR3 DNA: TGTGCTAGTGGTTTGTGGCCTAGCGGGAGTTCCACCGGGGAGCTGTTTTTT. It specifies CASGLWPSGSSTGELFF. The chain couples TRBV12-5 to TRBJ2-2, with 10 bases that match TRBD2. Germline CDR1 and CDR2: LGHNT and FRNRAP. Trimming at V came to 2 bases and at J to 4 bases, leaving 7 bases not matched to a gene. The CDR3 runs 17 residues.

The CDR3 is CASRTARAEETQYF. CDR3 in DNA: TGTGCCAGCAGAACGGCGCGGGCAGAAGAGACCCAGTACTTC. The V and J genes are TRBV13 and TRBJ2-5; tentatively, D is TRBD2 (5 bases). The CDR3 loop spans 14 amino acids. Germline-derived CDR1 and CDR2 are PRHDT and FYEKMQ (reference sequence). V was pared by 6 bases and J by 3 bases, with 14 bases between.

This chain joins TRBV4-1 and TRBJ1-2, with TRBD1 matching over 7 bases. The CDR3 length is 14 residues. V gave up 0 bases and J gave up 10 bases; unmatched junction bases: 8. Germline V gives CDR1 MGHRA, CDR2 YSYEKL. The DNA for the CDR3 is TGCGCCAGCAGCCAAGAACAGGGGCCCTACCCCTACACCTTC. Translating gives CASSQEQGPYPYTF.

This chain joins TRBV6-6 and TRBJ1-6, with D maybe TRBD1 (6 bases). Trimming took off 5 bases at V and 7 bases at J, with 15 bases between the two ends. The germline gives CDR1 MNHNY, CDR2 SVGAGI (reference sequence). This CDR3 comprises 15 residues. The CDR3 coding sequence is TGTGCCAGCAGTGCAGGGGACGCGGGCAATTCACCCCTCCACTTT. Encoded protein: CASSAGDAGNSPLHF.

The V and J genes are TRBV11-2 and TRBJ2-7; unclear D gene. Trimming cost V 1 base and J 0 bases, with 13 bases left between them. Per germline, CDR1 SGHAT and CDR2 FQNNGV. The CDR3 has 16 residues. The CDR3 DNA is TGTGCCAGCAGCTTAGGAGTATCTCGCCTCTCCTACGAGCAGTACTTC. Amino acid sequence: CASSLGVSRLSYEQYF.

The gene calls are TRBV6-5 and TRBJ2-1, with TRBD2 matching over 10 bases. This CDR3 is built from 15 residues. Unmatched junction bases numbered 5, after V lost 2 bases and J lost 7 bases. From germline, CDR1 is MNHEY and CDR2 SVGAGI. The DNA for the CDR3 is TGTGCCAGCAGTTACGTTCCTAGCGGGGGTAATGAGCAGTTCTTC. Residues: CASSYVPSGGNEQFF.

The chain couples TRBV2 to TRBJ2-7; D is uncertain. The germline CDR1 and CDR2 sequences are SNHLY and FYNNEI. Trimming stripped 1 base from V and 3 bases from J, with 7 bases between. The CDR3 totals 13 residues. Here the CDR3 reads CASSEDTHYEQYF. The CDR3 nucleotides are TGTGCCAGCAGTGAAGACACCCACTACGAGCAGTACTTC.

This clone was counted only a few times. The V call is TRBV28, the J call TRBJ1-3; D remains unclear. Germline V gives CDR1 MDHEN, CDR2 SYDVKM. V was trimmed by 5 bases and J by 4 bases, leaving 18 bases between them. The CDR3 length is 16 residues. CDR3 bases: TGTGCCAGCAGTCCCCTGTTACCGGGAGCAGGAAACACCATATATTTT. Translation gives CASSPLLPGAGNTIYF.

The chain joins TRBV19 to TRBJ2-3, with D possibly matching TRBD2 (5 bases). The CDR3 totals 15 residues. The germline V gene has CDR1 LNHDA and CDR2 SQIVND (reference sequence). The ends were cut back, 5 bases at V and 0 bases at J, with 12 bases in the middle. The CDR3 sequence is CASSPQRTSTDTQYF. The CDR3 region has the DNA TGTGCCAGTAGTCCCCAAAGGACTAGCACAGATACGCAGTATTTT. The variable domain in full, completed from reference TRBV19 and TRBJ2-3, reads DGGITQSPKYLFRKEGQNVTLSCEQNLNHDAMYWYRQDPGQGLRLIYYSQIVNDFQKGDIAEGYSVSREKKESFPLTVTSAQKNPTAFYLCASSPQRTSTDTQYFGPGTRLTVL.

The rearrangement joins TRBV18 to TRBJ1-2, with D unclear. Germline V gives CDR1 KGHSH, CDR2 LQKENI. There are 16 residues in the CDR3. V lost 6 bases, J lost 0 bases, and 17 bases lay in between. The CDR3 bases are TGTGCCAGCTCCCGAGAAGAGTGGAGGGCTAACTATGGCTACACCTTC. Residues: CASSREEWRANYGYTF.

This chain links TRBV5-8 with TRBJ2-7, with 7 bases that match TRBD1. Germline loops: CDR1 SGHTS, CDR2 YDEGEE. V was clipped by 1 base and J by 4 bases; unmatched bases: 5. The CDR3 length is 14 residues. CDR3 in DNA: TGTGCCAGCAGCTTGTACGACAGGGAATACGAGCAGTACTTC. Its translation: CASSLYDREYEQYF.

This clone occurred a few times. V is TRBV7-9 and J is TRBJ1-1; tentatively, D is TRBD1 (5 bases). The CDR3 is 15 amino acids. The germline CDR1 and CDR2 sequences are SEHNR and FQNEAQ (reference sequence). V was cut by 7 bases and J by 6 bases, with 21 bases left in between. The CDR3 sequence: CASIVNRGFSAEAFF. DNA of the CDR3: TGTGCCAGCATCGTTAACCGGGGGTTTTCTGCTGAAGCTTTCTTT.